This T cell receptor beta chain was sequenced for a study of monozygotic twins with inflammatory bowel disease. The CDR3 spans 14 residues. The V gene's germline CDR1 is SGDLS and CDR2 YYNGEE. TCRdb re-called the 5' RACE reads and shows each CDR3 protein once, DNA omitted. The specimen's table records 160,000 or so distinct CDR3 sequences. Sequencing input: blood. This TCR derives from a human donor with ulcerative colitis or Crohn's disease, or a healthy co-twin of an affected twin (not recorded which). The chain carries TRBV9 and TRBJ1-2; TCRdb's D call, TRBD1, is unchecked because there is no DNA. The CDR3 protein is CASSEGVGAWGYTF.